This section outlines one T cell receptor (beta chain) sequence together with its context. The germline V gene has CDR1 LNHDA and CDR2 SQIVND (reference sequence). CDR3 length: 14 residues. Trimming pared 6 bases from V and 2 bases from J, leaving 14 bases between. These data are taken from a study of T cell changes during pregnancy in multiple sclerosis. Only in-frame clones appear in the TCRdb table, and some are missing; sequencing was by immunoSEQ multiplex PCR. The data contain around 110,000 clones, 85% to 95% of them seen just once; the ten biggest clones take up 0.78%. The sequencing used peripheral blood, collected in the third trimester of pregnancy. The chain uses TRBV19 and TRBJ2-7; D may be TRBD1 (6 bases). The clonotype originates from a female donor in good health, enrolled as a control in a pregnancy study. The CDR3 spells CASSLLGQPYEQYF. The CDR3 bases are TGTGCCAGTAGCTTACTAGGACAGCCCTACGAGCAGTACTTC. The full variable domain, rest sourced from reference TRBV19 and TRBJ2-7, is DGGITQSPKYLFRKEGQNVTLSCEQNLNHDAMYWYRQDPGQGLRLIYYSQIVNDFQKGDIAEGYSVSREKKESFPLTVTSAQKNPTAFYLCASSLLGQPYEQYFGPGTRLTVT.